The clone carrying this TCR beta chain was recorded only once. Its cognate antigen is unknown. The CDR3 loop spans 14 amino acids. V was shortened by 4 bases and J by 3 bases, with 13 bases between the two germline ends. CDR1 and CDR2 from the germline V gene are SGDLS and YYNGEE. This record belongs to a study of shared clonotypes between healthy human individuals. Study-wide results and limits: Naive CD4 clonotype sharing across a few donors was roughly 5%. An expected dependence of interdonor clonotype sharing on sequencing depth was noted.

The DNA input per sorted-subset replicate PCR was 200 to 250 ng, corresponding to roughly 31,000 T cell genomes. Libraries were prepared by immunoSEQ multiplex PCR; TCRdb keeps only in-frame clonotypes and omits some of them. The data hold roughly 2,500,000 clones, with approximately 94% observed a single time. Material for sequencing was naive CD4+ T cells from PBMCs. The subset was: CD45RA+ positively selected. This TCR came from a man in his late teens or twenties in good health. Some clones in this sample may be carry-over from other donors' samples. This chain joins TRBV9 and TRBJ1-1; no definite D call. This CDR3 reads CASSMYERDTEAFF. CDR3 bases: TGTGCCAGCAGCATGTACGAAAGGGACACTGAAGCTTTCTTT.